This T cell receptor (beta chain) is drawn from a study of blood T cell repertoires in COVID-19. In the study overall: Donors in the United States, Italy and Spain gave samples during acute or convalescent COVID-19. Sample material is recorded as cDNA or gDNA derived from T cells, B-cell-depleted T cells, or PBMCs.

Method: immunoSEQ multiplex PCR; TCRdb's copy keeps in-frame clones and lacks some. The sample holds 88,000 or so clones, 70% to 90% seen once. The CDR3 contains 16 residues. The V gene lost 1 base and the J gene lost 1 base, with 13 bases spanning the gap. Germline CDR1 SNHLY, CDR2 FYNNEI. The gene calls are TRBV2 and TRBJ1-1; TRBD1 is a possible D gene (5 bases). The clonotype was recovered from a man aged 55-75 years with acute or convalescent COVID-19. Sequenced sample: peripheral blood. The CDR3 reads CASSEVTGLWNTEAFF. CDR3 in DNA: TGTGCCAGCAGTGAAGTGACGGGACTTTGGAACACTGAAGCTTTCTTT.